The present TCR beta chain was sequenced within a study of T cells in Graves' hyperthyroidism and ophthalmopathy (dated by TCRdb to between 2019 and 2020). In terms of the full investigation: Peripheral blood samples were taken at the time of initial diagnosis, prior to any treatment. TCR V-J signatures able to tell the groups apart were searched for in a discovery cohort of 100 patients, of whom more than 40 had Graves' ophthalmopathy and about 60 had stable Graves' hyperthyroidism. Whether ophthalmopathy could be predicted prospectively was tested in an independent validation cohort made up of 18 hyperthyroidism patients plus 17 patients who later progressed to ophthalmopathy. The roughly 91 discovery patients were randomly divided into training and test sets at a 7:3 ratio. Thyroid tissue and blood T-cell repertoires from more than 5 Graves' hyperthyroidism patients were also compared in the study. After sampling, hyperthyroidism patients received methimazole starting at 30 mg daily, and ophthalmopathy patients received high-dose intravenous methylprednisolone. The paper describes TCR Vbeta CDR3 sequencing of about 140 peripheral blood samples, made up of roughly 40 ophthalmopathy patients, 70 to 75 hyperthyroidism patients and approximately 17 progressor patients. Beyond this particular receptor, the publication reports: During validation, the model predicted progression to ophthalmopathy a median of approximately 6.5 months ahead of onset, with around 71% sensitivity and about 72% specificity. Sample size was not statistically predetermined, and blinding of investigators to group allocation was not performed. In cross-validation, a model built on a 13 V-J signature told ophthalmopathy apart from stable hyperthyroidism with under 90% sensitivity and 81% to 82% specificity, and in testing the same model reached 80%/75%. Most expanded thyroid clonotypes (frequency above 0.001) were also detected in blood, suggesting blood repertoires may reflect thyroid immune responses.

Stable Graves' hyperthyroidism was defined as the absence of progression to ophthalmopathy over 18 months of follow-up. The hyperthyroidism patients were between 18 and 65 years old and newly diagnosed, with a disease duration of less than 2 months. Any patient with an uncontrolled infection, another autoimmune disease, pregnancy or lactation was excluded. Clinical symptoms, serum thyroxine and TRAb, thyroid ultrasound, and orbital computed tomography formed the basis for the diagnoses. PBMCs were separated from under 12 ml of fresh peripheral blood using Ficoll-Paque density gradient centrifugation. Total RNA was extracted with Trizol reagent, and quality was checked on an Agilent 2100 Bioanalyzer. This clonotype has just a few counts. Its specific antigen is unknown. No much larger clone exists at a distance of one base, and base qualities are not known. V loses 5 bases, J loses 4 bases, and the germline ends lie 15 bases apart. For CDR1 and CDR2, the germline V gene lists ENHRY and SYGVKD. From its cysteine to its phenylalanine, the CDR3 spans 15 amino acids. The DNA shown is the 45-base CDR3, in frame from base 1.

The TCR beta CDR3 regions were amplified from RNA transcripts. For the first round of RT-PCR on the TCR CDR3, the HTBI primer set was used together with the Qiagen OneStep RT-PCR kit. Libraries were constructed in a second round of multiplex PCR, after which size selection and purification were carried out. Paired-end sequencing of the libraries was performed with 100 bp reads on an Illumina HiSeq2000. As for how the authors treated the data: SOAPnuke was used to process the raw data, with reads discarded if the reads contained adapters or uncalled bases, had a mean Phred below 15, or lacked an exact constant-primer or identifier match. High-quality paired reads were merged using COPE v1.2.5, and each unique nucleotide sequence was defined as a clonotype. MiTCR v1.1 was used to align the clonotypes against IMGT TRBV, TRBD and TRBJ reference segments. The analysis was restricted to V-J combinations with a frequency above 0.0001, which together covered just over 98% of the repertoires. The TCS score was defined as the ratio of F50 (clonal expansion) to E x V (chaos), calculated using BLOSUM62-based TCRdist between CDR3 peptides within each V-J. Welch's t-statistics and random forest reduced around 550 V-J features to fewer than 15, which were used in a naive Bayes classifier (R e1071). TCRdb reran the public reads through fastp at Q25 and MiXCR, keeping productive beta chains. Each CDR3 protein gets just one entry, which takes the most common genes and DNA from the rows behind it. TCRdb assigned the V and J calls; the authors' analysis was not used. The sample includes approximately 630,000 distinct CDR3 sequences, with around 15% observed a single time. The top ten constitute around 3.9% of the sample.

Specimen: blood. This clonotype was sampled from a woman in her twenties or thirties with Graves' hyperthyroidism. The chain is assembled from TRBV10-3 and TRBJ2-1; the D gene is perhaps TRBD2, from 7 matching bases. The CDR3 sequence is CAISSGGQSYNEQFF. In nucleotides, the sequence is TGTGCCATCAGTTCCGGGGGGCAATCGTACAATGAGCAGTTCTTC.